The 26 T cell receptor beta chains below were found in one sample sequenced in a study of blood T cell repertoires in COVID-19. Produced via immunoSEQ multiplex PCR; TCRdb's table is partial and in-frame only. This table has just over 95,000 clones, 85% to 90% appearing once. The sequenced material came from peripheral blood. The receptor source for this set is a human donor in a cohort sampled during active COVID-19.

The genes are TRBV27 and TRBJ2-5; D perhaps matches TRBD2 (7 bases). The CDR3 length is 15 residues. Germline CDR1 and CDR2: MNHEY and SMNVEV (reference sequence). Trimming left V 3 bases short and J 1 base short, with 12 bases between. CDR3 DNA sequence: TGTGCCAGCAGTTTTGGGGGGGCGAGCCAAGAGACCCAGTACTTC. Amino acids: CASSFGGASQETQYF.

Written as DNA, the CDR3 is TGTGCCAGCAGCCGACTTGACAGAGAAAACACCGGGGAGCTGTTTTTT. It yields the protein CASSRLDRENTGELFF. The V call is TRBV9, the J call TRBJ2-2; a possible D gene is TRBD1 (5 bases). Germline V lookup: CDR1 SGDLS, CDR2 YYNGEE. Trimming left V 4 bases short and J 2 bases short, with 15 bases between. This CDR3 spans 16 amino acids.

In its sample, this clone was seen once. This rearrangement joins TRBV30 to TRBJ2-1; D is possibly TRBD1 (6 bases). Trimming took 2 bases from V and 6 from J, leaving 11 bases between them. CDR1 and CDR2 from the germline V gene are GTSNPN and SVGIG (reference sequence). The CDR3 extends over 13 amino acids. This chain's CDR3 is CAWSKGVTNEQFF. In DNA form, the CDR3 reads TGTGCCTGGAGTAAGGGGGTTACCAATGAGCAGTTCTTC.

The V gene is TRBV18, the J gene TRBJ2-1; perhaps TRBD2 as D (5 bases). V was pared by 6 bases and J by 7 bases, with 19 bases between. The germline V gene has CDR1 KGHSH and CDR2 LQKENI. This CDR3 is built from 15 residues. CDR3 protein: CASSPGEGRRNEQFF. Here the CDR3 DNA reads TGTGCCAGCTCCCCCGGGGAAGGGAGACGGAATGAGCAGTTCTTC.

The J gene is TRBJ1-2, the V gene TRBV9, with 8 bases matching TRBD1. J gave up 3 bases and V 4 bases, and 5 bases lay outside the gene matches. The CDR3 runs to 14 residues. The germline gives CDR1 SGDLS, CDR2 YYNGEE. CDR3 amino acids: CASSFNRGDYGYTF. The CDR3 coding sequence is TGTGCCAGCAGCTTTAACAGGGGGGACTATGGCTACACCTTC.

The chain combines TRBV28 with TRBJ1-1; 7 positions match TRBD1. The length of the CDR3 is 14 residues. J lost 5 bases, V lost 2 bases, and 5 bases had no gene match. Germline V gene sequence: CDR1 MDHEN, CDR2 SYDVKM. CDR3 bases: TGTGCCAGCAGTTTACCCCACAGGGGTACTGAAGCTTTCTTT. The encoded protein is CASSLPHRGTEAFF.

The V gene is TRBV5-4, the J gene TRBJ2-3, with D tentatively TRBD1 (6 bases). V was pared by 5 bases and J by 0 bases, with 13 bases between. CDR3 size: 15 residues. From germline, CDR1 is SGHNT and CDR2 YYREEE (reference sequence). The CDR3 bases are TGTGCCAGCAGATGGGCAGGGGAGAGCACAGATACGCAGTATTTT. The encoded protein is CASRWAGESTDTQYF.

This clone has a single count. This chain uses TRBV27 with TRBJ1-5; perhaps TRBD1 as D (6 bases). In germline, CDR1 is MNHEY, CDR2 SMNVEV (reference sequence). This CDR3 is built from 18 residues. With 6 bases removed from V and 0 bases from J, the gap between germline ends came to 21 bases. The CDR3 reads CASSHTPTGYYSNQPQHF. The DNA for the CDR3 is TGTGCCAGCAGCCACACACCGACAGGCTATTATAGCAATCAGCCCCAGCATTTT.

The chain links TRBV12-3 or TRBV12-4 to TRBJ1-2, with no clear D. The CDR3 is made up of 13 amino acids. V lost 2 bases, J lost 2 bases, and 6 bases lay in between. The CDR3 sequence is CASSLLLNYGYTF. The CDR3 bases are TGTGCCAGCAGTTTATTGTTAAACTATGGCTACACCTTC.

This chain links TRBV5-8 with TRBJ2-3, with D possibly TRBD1 on 6 matching bases. The CDR3 runs to 15 residues. The V and J ends lost 3 bases and 3 bases respectively, with 14 bases between them. Germline values: CDR1 SGHTS, CDR2 YDEGEE. The CDR3 region is CASSSAWTETDTQYF. The CDR3 DNA sequence: TGTGCCAGCAGCTCCGCGTGGACAGAGACAGATACGCAGTATTTT.

The rearrangement joins TRBV5-4 to TRBJ2-7, with 7 bases fitting TRBD2. V shed 4 bases and J 5 bases; nucleotides not matched to a gene: 9. The CDR3 has 14 amino acids. Per the germline V gene, CDR1 is SGHNT and CDR2 is YYREEE (reference sequence). In DNA, the CDR3 is TGTGCCAGCAGCCCTCAAGGGAGGGCCAACGAGCAGTACTTC. Translated, it gives CASSPQGRANEQYF.

The chain carries TRBV4-3 and TRBJ2-2; D is unclear. Trimming cost V 3 bases and J 2 bases, with 7 bases left between them. This CDR3 is 14 amino acids long. The germline CDR1 and CDR2 sequences are LGHNA and YSLEER. CDR3 sequence reads: CASSQLANTGELFF. CDR3 DNA sequence: TGCGCCAGCAGCCAGTTAGCTAACACCGGGGAGCTGTTTTTT.

The chain joins TRBV29-1 to TRBJ1-1; 7 bases fit TRBD1. J lost 6 bases, V lost 7 bases, and 5 bases had no gene match. The CDR3 is made up of 11 amino acids. In germline, CDR1 is SQVTM, CDR2 ANQGSEA. CDR3 protein: CSARQGAEAFF. The CDR3 region has the DNA TGCAGCGCGAGGCAGGGGGCTGAAGCTTTCTTT. The whole variable domain, filled in from reference TRBV29-1 and TRBJ1-1, reads SAVISQKPSRDICQRGTSLTIQCQVDSQVTMMFWYRQQPGQSLTLIATANQGSEATYESGFVIDKFPISRPNLTFSTLTVSNMSPEDSSIYLCSARQGAEAFFGQGTRLTVV.

This chain uses TRBV7-3 with TRBJ2-3, with 10 positions matching TRBD2. V shed 4 bases, J shed 3 bases, and the junction held 4 bases outside the gene matches. The germline V gene has CDR1 SGHTA and CDR2 FQGTGA. CDR3 size: 15 residues. CDR3 DNA sequence: TGTGCCAGCAGCTCTCTAGCGGGAGCGACAGATACGCAGTATTTT. Translation gives CASSSLAGATDTQYF.

The rearrangement links TRBV18 to TRBJ2-7; D unclear. Germline V gene data show CDR1 as KGHSH and CDR2 as LQKENI. The germline V and J ends were trimmed by 4 bases and 1 base, with 5 bases remaining between them. The CDR3 extends over 12 amino acids. Here the CDR3 reads CASSLVSYEQYF. As DNA, the CDR3 is TGTGCCAGCTCACTCGTTTCCTACGAGCAGTACTTC.

This clone was found once. V gene TRBV18 combines with J gene TRBJ2-5, with 8 bases that match TRBD2. Per the germline V gene, CDR1 is KGHSH and CDR2 is LQKENI. Germline trimming cut 2 bases from V and 4 bases from J; bases unmatched to any gene: 6. CDR3 size: 15 residues. This chain's CDR3 is CASSPYGGAGETQYF. CDR3 nucleotide sequence: TGTGCCAGCTCACCATACGGGGGGGCCGGAGAGACCCAGTACTTC.

In DNA form, the CDR3 reads TGTGCCAGCAGGGTATCGGATGAAAAACTGTTTTTT. Protein product: CASRVSDEKLFF. The chain employs TRBV28 and TRBJ1-4; no reliable D call. Trimming removed 6 bases at V and 6 bases at J, with 8 bases between. CDR3 length equals 12 residues. CDR1 is MDHEN, CDR2 SYDVKM, per germline.

CDR3: CASSTSGSRYNEQFF. The CDR3 DNA sequence: TGTGCCAGCAGCACTAGCGGGAGTAGATACAATGAGCAGTTCTTC. The chain recombines TRBV7-2 with TRBJ2-1; TRBD2 agrees at 11 bases. This CDR3 is built from 15 residues. CDR1 is SGHTA, CDR2 FQGNSA, per germline. The trim removed 5 bases at V and 4 bases at J, leaving 4 bases unmatched.

This clone was seen a single time. The chain links TRBV5-4 to TRBJ1-1, with D tentatively TRBD1 (6 bases). The CDR3 is 17 residues long. Looked up from germline, CDR1 is SGHNT and CDR2 is YYREEE (reference sequence). Trimming pared 1 base from V and 3 bases from J, leaving 19 bases between. CDR3 in DNA: TGTGCCAGCAGCTTGTTCGGACAGAGGGGTGCTGACACTGAAGCTTTCTTT. Translated, it gives CASSLFGQRGADTEAFF.

This rearrangement joins TRBV7-8 to TRBJ2-7; TRBD2 matches 9 bases. V was clipped by 4 bases and J by 2 bases; unmatched bases: 6. This CDR3 region has 15 residues. In germline, CDR1 is SGHVS, CDR2 FQNEAQ. CDR3 in amino acids: CASSSRTSAPYEQYF. CDR3 in DNA: TGTGCCAGCAGCTCGCGGACTAGCGCCCCCTACGAGCAGTACTTC.

This clone has just a few counts. This chain links TRBV3-1 (or the pseudogene TRBV3-2) with TRBJ1-5, with 9 bases identical to TRBD1. Germline assignment: CDR1 LGHDT and CDR2 YNNKEL (reference sequence). Unmatched junction bases numbered 4, after V lost 4 bases and J lost 6 bases. The length of the CDR3 is 14 residues. The CDR3 sequence: CASSLGQGRQPQHF. Written as DNA, the CDR3 is TGTGCCAGCAGCCTAGGACAGGGGCGTCAGCCCCAGCATTTT.

This chain uses TRBV9 with TRBJ2-5, with 11 bases identical to TRBD2. In germline, CDR1 is SGDLS, CDR2 YYNGEE. The CDR3 is 17 amino acids. Germline trimming cut 0 bases from V and 1 base from J; bases unmatched to any gene: 5. The DNA of the CDR3 is TGTGCCAGCAGCGTAGCAGCTAGCGGGGGGACCCAAGAGACCCAGTACTTC. It specifies CASSVAASGGTQETQYF.

The V and J genes are TRBV28 and TRBJ2-7; D gene unclear. V gave up 4 bases and J gave up 3 bases, with 10 bases separating them. Germline CDR1 and CDR2: MDHEN and SYDVKM. The CDR3 totals 13 residues. The CDR3 DNA reads TGTGCCAGCAGTTACGGAGAACTCTACGAGCAGTACTTC. Residues: CASSYGELYEQYF.

This chain uses TRBV3-1 (or the pseudogene TRBV3-2) with TRBJ2-3; D ambiguous. The V end was cut by 1 base, the J end by 2 bases, with 7 bases between. CDR3 length: 14 amino acids. Germline values: CDR1 LGHDT, CDR2 YNNKEL (reference sequence). CDR3 sequence: CASSQGGFTDTQYF. CDR3 DNA sequence: TGTGCCAGCAGCCAAGGCGGTTTCACAGATACGCAGTATTTT.

The chain uses TRBV10-3 and TRBJ2-2; TRBD2 matches at 9 bases. V lost 4 bases, J lost 5 bases, and 17 bases stayed unmatched. From germline, CDR1 is ENHRY and CDR2 SYGVKD. There are 19 residues in the CDR3. The CDR3 sequence: CAISADVLAGGRITGELFF. The CDR3 DNA is TGTGCCATCAGTGCCGACGTACTAGCGGGCGGACGAATTACCGGGGAGCTGTTTTTT.

This clone has a handful of counts. The chain is built from TRBV18 and TRBJ1-1; the D gene is possibly TRBD1 (6 bases). Trimming took 6 bases from V and 0 from J, leaving 14 bases between them. The length of the CDR3 is 15 residues. The germline gives CDR1 KGHSH, CDR2 LQKENI. CDR3 loop: CASSRDRRMNTEAFF. The CDR3 DNA is TGTGCCAGCTCCCGCGACAGGAGAATGAACACTGAAGCTTTCTTT.